This T cell receptor beta chain came from a study of metastatic and nonmetastatic thyroid tumors. In the study overall: Malignant and benign thyroid patients had repertoires compared in peripheral blood and tumor or nodule tissue.

Study-wide points: Malignant tumors reportedly showed significantly higher TCR beta diversity than benign nodules in both blood and tumor.

This clone was detected only a few times. What it recognizes is unknown. Study processing details: Building a distant-metastasis classifier for papillary thyroid cancer drew on CDR3 differences across clinicopathological groups. TCRdb re-called clones via MiXCR from the PCR reads. The V and J calls and clone size are TCRdb's, not the authors'. The sample holds about 93,000 clones, roughly an eighth seen once. The CDR3 is 17 residues long. V lost 3 bases and J 6 bases, leaving 24 bases between the germline ends. Germline V lookup: CDR1 MNHNS, CDR2 SASEGT. Prior to thyroid surgery, none of the patients had received any treatment.

This chain joins TRBV6-1 and TRBJ2-7; TRBD2 might be the D (6 bases). This receptor was taken from a female donor with papillary thyroid cancer or a benign thyroid nodule (not recorded which). Some clones in this sample may be carry-over from other donors' samples. The sequencing sample was made of blood. The DNA of the CDR3 is TGTGCCAGCAGTGAGGGGGGTTATAAAGAGGAGACGTGCGAGCAGTACTTC. It translates to CASSEGGYKEETCEQYF.